The entry that follows covers one T cell receptor beta chain sequence. The specificity of this receptor is unknown. Nothing much larger sits one base from this clone, and base qualities are not available. The sample comes from a study of cytomegalovirus exposure and HLA in healthy donors (dated by TCRdb to the late 2010s). About the investigation overall: An earlier analysis of some 620 of the donors reported 276 Gb of sequence data and approximately 120 million unique TCR beta sequences obtained from 180 million or so T cells. An early release that covered fewer than 750 HLA-typed donors contained about 290 gigabases of sequencing data and 85 million to 100 million unique TCR sequences. Among the 398 genotyped donors, 75% to 90% belonged to the genetic ancestry cluster associated with self-reported Caucasian donors. The aim of the study was to test whether cataloging public T cell receptors could identify signatures of past pathogen exposure. Using immunosequencing, the study profiled T cell repertoires from around 670 subjects and related those repertoires to cytomegalovirus serostatus. Along with the roughly 700-subject first cohort, a separate validation cohort of approximately 110 different subjects was used. To predict cytomegalovirus infection status, the study combined high-throughput TCR immunosequencing, statistical association of individual TCRs with disease status, and machine learning. To study patterns of TCR occurrence, a later analysis re-analyzed previously published TCR beta repertoires from around 700 donors and added high-resolution HLA genotyping. The later analysis used no new phenotypic data to find candidate immune exposures, relying instead on TCR beta sequences and their occurrence across donors. To decide whether each TCR beta V gene segment behaved as functional or pseudogenic, an earlier analysis of over 500 of the donors relied on high-throughput TCR beta sequencing. Donor age, sex, ethnicity and CMV serostatus were compiled alongside the repertoire data. Genome-wide SNP genotypes for about 65% of the 666 donors were used in a later genetic analysis, which treated that subset as a discovery cohort. All discovery cohort repertoires had been generated on a single sequencing platform. Both class I and class II loci were covered by HLA typing, at four-digit resolution. Typing coverage varied by locus: roughly 620-640 donors for A, B, C, DRB1 and DQB1; 522 for DQA1; more than 600 for DPA1; some 470 for DPB1. Because of strong linkage in the cohort, five DR-DQ haplotypes were treated as single units for association and clustering. On average, around 240,000 unique TCR beta nucleotide sequences were sequenced per donor among 398 genotyped donors of the cohort, with roughly 18% of those sequences being non-productive. What the work shows at the level of the full study, not this receptor alone: In a later analysis, HLA-associated TCR beta chains were found to be more clonally expanded and to have lower generation probabilities than equally common non-associated chains. The only immune exposure information available for the cohort was CMV serostatus. A later analysis found that most CMV-associated TCR beta chains appeared HLA-restricted, with HLA associations seemingly driven largely by CMV exposure. In a later analysis, TCR association rates were found to vary across HLA loci, with the most associated TCRs seen for DRB1 alleles and the fewest for HLA-C alleles. Three of the identified cytomegalovirus-associated TCR beta chains were confirmed in vitro to be specific for cytomegalovirus antigens. In a later analysis, over 15,000 TCR beta sequences were associated with specific HLA alleles at a false discovery rate of 0.05. When HLA alleles, especially DR and DQ, strongly co-occurred, TCR associations were difficult to assign to individual alleles. Most TCR sequences were observed very rarely across donors, whereas some public TCRs were present in many individuals. The sequencing pipeline was judged likely to have produced a cluster of highly shared sequence variants as a technical artifact. Correlated functional status among segregating V segments might be attributable to linkage disequilibrium, but an unknown experimental factor could not be ruled out. In both the original and validation cohorts, the classifier was reported to diagnose cytomegalovirus status with high specificity and sensitivity. Because HLA typing was missing for some donors at each locus, association tests included only the typed subset. Only TCR beta chains were sequenced in this cohort, and the absence of alpha or paired-chain data limited detectable features. Sequencing depth was assumed to be roughly uniform across donors in the presence/absence analyses, though that assumption may not hold. In the study, some 160 TCR beta chains were listed as associated with cytomegalovirus. In a later genetic analysis, fewer N-insertions in productive TCRs were reported among donors in an Asian-associated ancestry cluster than the roughly 640-donor mean. A later analysis reported that several top co-occurrence clusters appeared linked to parvovirus B19, influenza, CMV and Epstein-Barr virus. According to the authors, the approach could potentially be generalized to other disease states and immunological phenotypes. The earlier analysis of approximately 560 of the donors excluded 15 to 20 rarely observed V segments, including chromosome 9 orphons, because counts were too low. An earlier analysis of approximately 540 of the donors showed that most TCR beta V segments appeared in productive rearrangements either about 87% or about 30% of the time, which broadly matched IMGT annotations. A further reported finding was that TCR beta sequences accurately predicted the HLA-A and HLA-B alleles for most subjects in the first cohort. V-gene and J-gene trimming of TCR beta chains was associated with a missense DCLRE1C variant in a later genetic analysis, and the association was replicated in an independent cohort.

Libraries came from the immunoSEQ multiplex PCR assay. For the multiplex PCR, a mixture combining 60 forward primers for TCR Vbeta segments and 13 reverse primers for TCR Jbeta segments was used. The CDR3 region of rearranged TCR beta genes was amplified from genomic DNA with a multiplex PCR assay. On the Illumina HiSeq System, the amplified TCR beta libraries were sequenced as 87-base-pair reads. Regarding the original processing steps: Across the 670 or so repertoires, a later analysis counted 80 million or so unique TCR beta chains, approximately 10 million of which were shared by at least two donors. A nearest-neighbor algorithm error-corrected the raw reads and collapsed the reads into unique sequences, merging closely related sequences to remove PCR and sequencing errors. Alignment of CDR3 sequences to IMGT reference sequences was used to assign V, D and J gene segments. Each retained sequence needed at least a six-nucleotide match to both a V gene segment and a J gene segment. Rearrangements were classified as productive when the CDR3 lacked stop codons and remained in frame with V and J, and all other rearrangements were classified as non-productive. Following IMGT convention, CDR3 was defined as the stretch from the second conserved V-encoded cysteine up to the conserved J-encoded phenylalanine. The earlier analysis of some 550 of the donors excluded any sequence lacking an unambiguous match to a single V gene segment. In an earlier analysis of approximately 590 of the donors, a V segment was called functional when productive rearrangements were above 56.7%, and segregating when the standard deviation between donors exceeded 5%. To diagnose cytomegalovirus status from the catalog of TCR beta chain sequences, a statistical classification framework was built. A later analysis assigned V and J genes by comparing TCR nucleotide sequences with IMGT/GENE-DB human TR gene sequences. Using the TCRdist pipeline, a later analysis assigned CDR3 sequences along with most-parsimonious VDJ recombination scenarios. A later analysis defined each TCR beta chain by its CDR3 amino acid sequence plus V-gene family, and excluded reads lacking a unique V-gene family. As a way to deal with suspected cross-contamination and a sequencing artifact, a later analysis dropped 640 or so nucleotide sequences that were highly shared and had low generation probability. A later analysis calculated a clonal expansion index for each public chain from normalized within-repertoire ranks of inferred template counts. A later analysis computed generation probabilities with a VDJ recombination model fitted to out-of-frame rearrangements, and checked the results against IGoR. Hypergeometric tests were used in a later analysis to score TCR-TCR, TCR-HLA and TCR-CMV co-occurrence, with a repertoire-size bias correction applied to the TCR pairs. In a later analysis, false discovery rates were estimated by permuting HLA or CMV assignments 20 times. In a later analysis, co-occurring TCRs were grouped using DBSCAN, with TCRdist sequence similarity added in when clustering inside HLA-allele-positive subsets. Repertoires with fewer than 30,000 or more than 120,000 public chains were left out of co-occurrence clustering, as were five repertoires with anomalous nucleotide sharing. TCRdb stores this immuneACCESS table with in-frame sequences only. Part of the clones is absent; in the studies checked, under half of the shortfall reflects unresolved V genes, and no reason is known for the rest. The V and J calls and clone size are taken from that table; D and trimming were inferred from the DNA. Recorded for this sample are about 190,000 clones; almost 75% of them occurred a single time. The biggest ten clones account for about 3% of the sample.

The cohort consisted of 666 healthy bone marrow donors. Cohort members were all nominally healthy when sampled, although unrecorded immune exposures were likely present. The donor tested CMV seropositive and was one of the 289 seropositive cohort members. Every donor gave a peripheral blood sample, and the peripheral blood mononuclear cells from that sample were used for TCR beta sequencing. The Qiagen DNeasy Blood Extraction Kit was used to extract genomic DNA from the blood cell samples. The TCR originated in a woman in her thirties in good health and CMV-seropositive. Input material: PBMCs.

The nucleotide sequence is TGTGCCAGCAGCCAAGTCAGCGGGAGGGCCGGAACAGATACGCAGTATTTT. Translation gives CASSQVSGRAGTDTQYF. The rearranged segments are TRBV4-2 and TRBJ2-3, with 10 bases aligning to TRBD2. CDR1 and CDR2, looked up from the germline V gene, are LGHNA and YNFKEQ. Here V drops 1 base and J drops 3 bases, and the junction holds 7 bases not matched to any gene. The CDR3 covers 17 residues, taking in both the cysteine and the phenylalanine. Just the 51-base CDR3 DNA is kept, in frame starting at base 1.